Sequencing of this T cell receptor (beta chain) was carried out in a study of T cells after yellow fever vaccination. Overall study: Low-cell-number fractions were prepared with SMART-Seq v4 Ultra Low Input.

TCRdb re-called the 5' RACE reads with MiXCR, one entry per CDR3 protein. Here the sample spans a few hundred thousand distinct CDR3 sequences, roughly 3.7% being singletons. CDR1 is SEHNR and CDR2 is FQNEAQ in the germline V gene (reference sequence). V gave up 5 bases and J gave up 3 bases; unmatched junction bases: 2. This CDR3 region has 14 residues. This clonotype was counted ten times or more. J is TRBJ2-7 and V is TRBV7-9; 12 bases match TRBD2. This clonotype was obtained from a young man who received the YFV17D yellow fever vaccine. The source was PBMCs, collected 15 days after the yellow fever booster vaccination. The CDR3: CASSTTSGGYEQYF. Written as DNA, the CDR3 is TGTGCCAGCAGCACGACTAGCGGGGGCTACGAGCAGTACTTC.